This TCR beta chain came from a study of hypomethylating agent response in myelodysplastic syndrome. The wider study: Most often mutated was TET2, found in about 45% of the 11 patients.

Trimming cost V 4 bases and J 3 bases, with 7 bases left between them. Germline V gives CDR1 WSHSY, CDR2 SAAADI. This CDR3 is 13 amino acids long. Generated by immunoSEQ multiplex PCR, the TCRdb table keeps only in-frame clones and is missing some. In the table there are about 1,600 clones, about 83% of which are singletons. The sequence was collected from a human donor with myelodysplastic syndrome. The sequenced sample was bone marrow, obtained before or after starting hypomethylating agent treatment for myelodysplastic syndrome (not recorded which). The V and J genes are TRBV10-2 and TRBJ1-5; perhaps TRBD1 as D (5 bases). The CDR3 DNA reads as TGCGCCAGCAGTGGACAGTCCAATCAGCCCCAGCATTTT. This translates into CASSGQSNQPQHF.